The clone carrying this T cell receptor (beta chain) has just a few counts. Antigen unknown. Deletions cut 8 bases from V and 2 bases from J, with 13 bases between. The CDR3 sequence is 14 residues long. Germline CDR1 is MDHEN and CDR2 is SYDVKM. Stable Graves' hyperthyroidism denoted no ophthalmopathy progression over 18 months. Criteria for exclusion of patients were uncontrolled infection, other autoimmune disease, pregnancy or lactation. The diagnostic basis comprised clinical symptoms, serum thyroxine and TRAb, thyroid ultrasound and orbital computed tomography. This sample was included in a study of T cells in Graves' hyperthyroidism and ophthalmopathy. Points from the study as a whole: Ophthalmopathy and stable hyperthyroidism were told apart by a 13 V-J model.

RNA transcripts served as the template for amplifying TCR beta CDR3 regions. An initial round of RT-PCR targeting the TCR CDR3 relied on the HTBI primer set. From the multiplex PCR reads, TCRdb called clonotypes with MiXCR, one entry per CDR3 protein. Found here are 650,000 to 700,000 distinct CDR3 sequences, 15% to 20% of them singletons; the top ten hold about 16%. The chain couples TRBV28 to TRBJ2-1; D may be TRBD2 (6 bases). This receptor was taken from a man aged 50 to 60 with Graves' hyperthyroidism. What was sequenced was blood. CDR3 in DNA: TGTGCCAGCCGGGGGTTACTTACCTACAATGAGCAGTTCTTC. Its translation: CASRGLLTYNEQFF.